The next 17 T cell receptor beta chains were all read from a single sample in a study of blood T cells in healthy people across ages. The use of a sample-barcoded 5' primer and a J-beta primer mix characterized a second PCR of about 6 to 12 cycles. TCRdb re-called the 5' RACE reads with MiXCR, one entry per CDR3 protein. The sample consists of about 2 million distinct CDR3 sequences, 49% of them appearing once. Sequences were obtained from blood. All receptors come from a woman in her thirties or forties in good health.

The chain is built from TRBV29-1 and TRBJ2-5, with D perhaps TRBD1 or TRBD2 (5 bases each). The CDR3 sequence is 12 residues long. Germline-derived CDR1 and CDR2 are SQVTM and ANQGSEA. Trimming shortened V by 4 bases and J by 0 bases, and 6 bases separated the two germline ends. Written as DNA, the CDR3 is TGCAGCGTTGGAGGGGACCAAGAGACCCAGTACTTC. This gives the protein CSVGGDQETQYF.

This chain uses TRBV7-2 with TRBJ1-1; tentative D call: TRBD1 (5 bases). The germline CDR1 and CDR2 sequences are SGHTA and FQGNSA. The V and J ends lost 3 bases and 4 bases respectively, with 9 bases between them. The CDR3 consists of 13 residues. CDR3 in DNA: TGTGCCAGCAGCTTCGGGACCAGCACTGAAGCTTTCTTT. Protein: CASSFGTSTEAFF.

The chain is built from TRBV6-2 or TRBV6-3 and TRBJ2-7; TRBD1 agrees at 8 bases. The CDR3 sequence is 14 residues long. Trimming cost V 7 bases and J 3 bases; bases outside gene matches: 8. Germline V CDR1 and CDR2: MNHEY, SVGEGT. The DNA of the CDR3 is TGTGCCAGCACCCAGATGGGACAGGTCTACGAGCAGTACTTC. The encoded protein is CASTQMGQVYEQYF.

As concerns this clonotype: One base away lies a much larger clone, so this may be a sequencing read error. This CDR3 reads CASSQERRRSYEQYF. CDR3 in DNA: TGCGCCAGCAGCCAAGAGCGCAGGAGGTCCTACGAGCAGTACTTC. The gene calls are TRBV4-3 and TRBJ2-4; possible D gene TRBD2, 5 bases. The J call is in doubt because the DNA end fits TRBJ2-7 better. Germline V gene lookup returns CDR1 LGHNA and CDR2 YSLEER. This CDR3 is built from 15 residues.

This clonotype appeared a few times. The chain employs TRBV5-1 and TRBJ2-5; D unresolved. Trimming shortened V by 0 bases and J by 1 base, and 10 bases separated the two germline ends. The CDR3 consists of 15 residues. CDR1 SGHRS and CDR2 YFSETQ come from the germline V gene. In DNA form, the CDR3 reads TGCGCCAGCAGCTTGGCCAGGAATGCCCAAGAGACCCAGTACTTC. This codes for CASSLARNAQETQYF.

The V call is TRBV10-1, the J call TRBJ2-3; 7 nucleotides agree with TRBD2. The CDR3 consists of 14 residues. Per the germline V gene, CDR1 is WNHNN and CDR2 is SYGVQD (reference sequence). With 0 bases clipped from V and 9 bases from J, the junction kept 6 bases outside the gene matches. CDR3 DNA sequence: TGCGCCAGCAGTGAGTCGGTTCAAGCGGGGACGCAGTATTTT. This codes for CASSESVQAGTQYF.

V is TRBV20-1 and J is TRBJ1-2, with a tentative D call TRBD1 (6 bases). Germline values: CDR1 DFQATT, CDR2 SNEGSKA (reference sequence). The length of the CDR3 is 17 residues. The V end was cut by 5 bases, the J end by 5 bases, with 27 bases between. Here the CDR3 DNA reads TGCAGTGCTCCCGCACTAGATAGCAGGGGCACTTTTTATGGCTACACCTTC. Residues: CSAPALDSRGTFYGYTF.

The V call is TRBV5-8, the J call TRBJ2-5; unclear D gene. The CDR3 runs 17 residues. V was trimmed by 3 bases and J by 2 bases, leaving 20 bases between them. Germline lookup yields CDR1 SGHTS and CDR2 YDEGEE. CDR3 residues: CASSSRVSGLLQETQYF. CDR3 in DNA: TGTGCCAGCAGCTCCCGGGTGTCGGGCCTACTACAAGAGACCCAGTACTTC.

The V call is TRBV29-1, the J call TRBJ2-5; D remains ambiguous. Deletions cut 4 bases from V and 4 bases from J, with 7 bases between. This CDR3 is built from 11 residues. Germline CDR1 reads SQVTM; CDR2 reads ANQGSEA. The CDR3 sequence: CSVGGLETQYF. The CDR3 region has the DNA TGCAGCGTTGGAGGCCTAGAGACCCAGTACTTC.

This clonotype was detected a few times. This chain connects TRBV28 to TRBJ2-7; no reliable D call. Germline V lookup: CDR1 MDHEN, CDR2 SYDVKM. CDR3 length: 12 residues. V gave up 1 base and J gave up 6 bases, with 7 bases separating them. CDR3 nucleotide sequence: TGTGCCAGCAGTTTATTAATTTCCGAGCAGTACTTC. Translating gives CASSLLISEQYF. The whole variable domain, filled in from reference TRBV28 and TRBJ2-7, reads DVKVTQSSRYLVKRTGEKVFLECVQDMDHENMFWYRQDPGLGLRLIYFSYDVKMKEKGDIPEGYSVSREKKERFSLILESASTNQTSMYLCASSLLISEQYFGPGTRLTVT.

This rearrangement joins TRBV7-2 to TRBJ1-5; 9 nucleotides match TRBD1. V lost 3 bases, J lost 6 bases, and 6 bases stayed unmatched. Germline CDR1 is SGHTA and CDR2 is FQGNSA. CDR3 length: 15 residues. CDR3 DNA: TGTGCCAGCAGCTTCGGGGGACAGGGTGTTCAGCCCCAGCATTTT. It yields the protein CASSFGGQGVQPQHF.

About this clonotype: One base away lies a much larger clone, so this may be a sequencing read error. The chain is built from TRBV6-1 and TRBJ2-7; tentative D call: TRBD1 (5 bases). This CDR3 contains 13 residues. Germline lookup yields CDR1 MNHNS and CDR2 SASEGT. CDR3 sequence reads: CASSEGQTYEQSF. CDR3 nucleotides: TGTGCCAGCAGTGAAGGACAGACCTACGAGCAGTCCTTC.

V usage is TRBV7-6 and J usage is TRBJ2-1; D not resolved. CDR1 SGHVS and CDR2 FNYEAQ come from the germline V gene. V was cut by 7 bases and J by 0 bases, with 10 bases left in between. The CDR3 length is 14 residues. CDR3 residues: CASNEGNSYNEQFF. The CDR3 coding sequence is TGTGCCAGCAACGAAGGGAACTCCTACAATGAGCAGTTCTTC.

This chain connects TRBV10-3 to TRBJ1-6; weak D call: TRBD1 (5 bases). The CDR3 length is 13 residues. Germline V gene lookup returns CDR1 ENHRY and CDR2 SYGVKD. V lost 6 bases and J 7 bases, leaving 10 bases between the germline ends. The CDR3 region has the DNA TGTGCCATCAGGGCCGGGGCGAATTCACCCCTCCACTTT. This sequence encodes CAIRAGANSPLHF.

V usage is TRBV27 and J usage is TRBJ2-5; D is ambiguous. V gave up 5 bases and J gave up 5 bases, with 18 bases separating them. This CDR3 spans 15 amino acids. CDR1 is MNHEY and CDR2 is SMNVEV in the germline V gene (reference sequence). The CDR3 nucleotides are TGTGCCAGCAGTCAAACAGCCAAATCGAGGGAGACCCAGTACTTC. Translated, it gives CASSQTAKSRETQYF.

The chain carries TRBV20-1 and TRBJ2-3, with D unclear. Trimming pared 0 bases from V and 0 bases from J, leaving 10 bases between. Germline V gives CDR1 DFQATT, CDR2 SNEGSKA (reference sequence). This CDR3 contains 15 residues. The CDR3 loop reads CSARDFKRSTDTQYF. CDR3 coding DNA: TGCAGTGCTAGAGATTTCAAGAGGAGCACAGATACGCAGTATTTT.

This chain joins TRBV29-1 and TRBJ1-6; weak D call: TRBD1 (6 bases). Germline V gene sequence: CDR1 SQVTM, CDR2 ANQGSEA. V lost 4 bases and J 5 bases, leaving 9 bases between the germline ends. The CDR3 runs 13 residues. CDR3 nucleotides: TGCAGCGTTGGGGACACCAATAATTCACCCCTCCACTTT. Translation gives CSVGDTNNSPLHF. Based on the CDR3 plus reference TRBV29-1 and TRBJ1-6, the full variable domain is SAVISQKPSRDICQRGTSLTIQCQVDSQVTMMFWYRQQPGQSLTLIATANQGSEATYESGFVIDKFPISRPNLTFSTLTVSNMSPEDSSIYLCSVGDTNNSPLHFGNGTRLTVT.